These 28 T cell receptor beta chains share one sample of origin, sequenced in a study of blood T cell repertoires in COVID-19. The data were produced by immunoSEQ multiplex PCR, yet TCRdb's version contains in-frame clones alone and is incomplete. Of hundreds of thousands of clones detected, approximately 90% appear once; the ten largest clones hold about 0.26%. Sequencing was done on a sample of peripheral blood. These receptors were collected from a woman aged 18-30 years with acute or convalescent COVID-19.

The chain carries TRBV28 and TRBJ1-5; D ambiguous. CDR1 and CDR2 (germline): MDHEN, SYDVKM. The CDR3 runs to 15 residues. The V and J ends lost 0 bases and 9 bases respectively, with 15 bases between them. The CDR3 reads CASSLWQVPPTPQHF. In DNA, the CDR3 is TGTGCCAGCAGTTTATGGCAGGTTCCCCCAACGCCCCAGCATTTT.

J is TRBJ2-7 and V is TRBV12-3 or TRBV12-4; D is undetermined. This CDR3 spans 11 amino acids. The germline V and J ends were trimmed by 8 bases and 4 bases, with 9 bases remaining between them. CDR3 residues: CASGLIYEQYF. In nucleotides, the CDR3 is TGTGCCAGCGGCCTTATATACGAGCAGTACTTC.

The V and J genes are TRBV29-1 and TRBJ1-2; weak D call: TRBD1 (5 bases). V shed 6 bases and J shed 5 bases, with 16 bases lying between them. The CDR3 totals 13 residues. Germline V gene lookup returns CDR1 SQVTM and CDR2 ANQGSEA. The CDR3 DNA reads TGCAGCGTCCGGTATGACAGTGAATATGGCTACACCTTC. It codes for CSVRYDSEYGYTF.

The chain is built from TRBV7-3 and TRBJ2-2; possible D gene TRBD2, 5 bases. Germline V gene lookup returns CDR1 SGHTA and CDR2 FQGTGA. The CDR3 contains 14 residues. Trimming cost V 5 bases and J 2 bases, with 9 bases left between them. The CDR3 DNA reads TGTGCCAGCAGCGGACGGGAAAACACCGGGGAGCTGTTTTTT. This codes for CASSGRENTGELFF.

This clone appeared a few times. Other nucleotide sequences in the sample specify the same CDR3. V and J are TRBV4-1 and TRBJ2-7; D may be TRBD2 (7 bases). This CDR3 comprises 14 residues. CDR1 and CDR2 from the germline V gene are MGHRA and YSYEKL. Between the trimmed V and J ends, which lost 3 bases and 4 bases, there was a span of 13 bases. The CDR3 bases are TGCGCCAGCAGCCAGGGGGGAGGGGGTTACGAGCAGTACTTC. This gives the protein CASSQGGGGYEQYF.

The chain recombines TRBV5-4 with TRBJ1-2, with D uncertain. Trimming stripped 1 base from V and 7 bases from J, with 17 bases between. The CDR3 consists of 15 residues. Germline V gene sequence: CDR1 SGHNT, CDR2 YYREEE (reference sequence). For the CDR3, the DNA is TGTGCCAGCAGCTTGAATACACGACTGAGGGTTGGCTACACCTTC. This codes for CASSLNTRLRVGYTF.

The genes are TRBV6-6 and TRBJ1-6; D not resolved. Germline V lookup: CDR1 MNHNY, CDR2 SVGAGI (reference sequence). There are 13 residues in the CDR3. Trimming stripped 0 bases from V and 11 bases from J, with 8 bases between. The CDR3 coding sequence is TGTGCCAGCAGTTACTCGATGGGAGCACCCCTCCACTTT. Its protein product is CASSYSMGAPLHF.

The V call is TRBV5-5, the J call TRBJ1-2; possible D gene TRBD1, 6 bases. The CDR3 is made up of 14 amino acids. CDR1 SGHKS and CDR2 YYEKEE come from the germline V gene (reference sequence). V shed 3 bases and J shed 4 bases, with 13 bases lying between them. CDR3 loop: CASSSGQPLYGYTF. DNA of the CDR3: TGTGCCAGCAGCTCCGGACAGCCACTCTATGGCTACACCTTC.

The gene calls are TRBV2 and TRBJ2-1; the match to TRBD1 covers 8 bases. The CDR3 is made up of 15 amino acids. Germline V gives CDR1 SNHLY, CDR2 FYNNEI. V trimming: 7 bases; J trimming: 0 bases; junction bases outside the gene matches: 5. CDR3 protein: CASKPGTGSYNEQFF. The CDR3 nucleotides read TGTGCCAGCAAGCCCGGGACAGGCTCCTACAATGAGCAGTTCTTC.

The gene calls are TRBV4-3 and TRBJ2-6, with a weak D call TRBD1 (6 bases). This CDR3 has 18 amino acids. Germline-derived CDR1 and CDR2 are LGHNA and YSLEER. V gave up 0 bases and J gave up 0 bases, with 12 bases separating them. The chain's CDR3 is CASSQDRQGNSGANVLTF. The DNA for the CDR3 is TGCGCCAGCAGCCAAGATAGGCAGGGGAACTCTGGGGCCAACGTCCTGACTTTC.

This clone was seen more than once but under ten times. The chain couples TRBV19 to TRBJ2-2; the D gene is possibly TRBD2 (5 bases). Looked up from germline, CDR1 is LNHDA and CDR2 is SQIVND (reference sequence). The CDR3 contains 17 residues. The germline V and J ends were trimmed by 3 bases and 4 bases, with 18 bases remaining between them. This chain's CDR3 is CASSIGVGGGSTGELFF. CDR3 DNA sequence: TGTGCCAGTAGTATTGGGGTAGGCGGTGGGAGCACCGGGGAGCTGTTTTTT. Together with reference TRBV19 and TRBJ2-2, the CDR3 gives the full variable domain: DGGITQSPKYLFRKEGQNVTLSCEQNLNHDAMYWYRQDPGQGLRLIYYSQIVNDFQKGDIAEGYSVSREKKESFPLTVTSAQKNPTAFYLCASSIGVGGGSTGELFFGEGSRLTVL.

This chain uses TRBV2 with TRBJ1-3, with D uncertain. The CDR3 runs to 14 residues. The germline V and J ends were trimmed by 2 bases and 0 bases, with 5 bases remaining between them. CDR1 and CDR2 from the germline V gene are SNHLY and FYNNEI. The CDR3 DNA reads as TGTGCCAGCAGTGAACCAGGCTCTGGAAACACCATATATTTT. Protein sequence: CASSEPGSGNTIYF.

The rearrangement joins TRBV24-1 to TRBJ2-7, with D perhaps TRBD1 (6 bases). Germline-derived CDR1 and CDR2 are KGHDR and SFDVKD. Trimming took 5 bases from V and 6 from J, leaving 16 bases between them. This CDR3 has 14 amino acids. As DNA, the CDR3 is TGTGCCACCAGTGGCTCCGGGACATGGGGCGAGCAGTACTTC. It yields the protein CATSGSGTWGEQYF.

In the case of this clone: The junction and the germline gene differ at one end; a read error may be behind it. This chain links TRBV14 with TRBJ1-2; 9 nucleotides line up with TRBD1. The CDR3 contains 15 residues. The germline CDR1 and CDR2 sequences are SGHDN and FVKESK. The CDR3 sequence is CASRQGTGGRGGYTF. As DNA, the CDR3 is TGTGCCAGCAGGCAAGGAACAGGGGGCAGGGGCGGCTACACCTTC.

The V call is TRBV14, the J call TRBJ1-1, with 8 bases that match TRBD1. Germline V gene data show CDR1 as SGHDN and CDR2 as FVKESK. J lost 4 bases, V lost 6 bases, and 4 bases had no gene match. The CDR3 length is 13 residues. The chain's CDR3 is CASSSDRATEAFF. The CDR3 DNA reads as TGTGCCAGCAGTTCGGACAGGGCCACTGAAGCTTTCTTT.

This clone was detected only a few times. The CDR3 here is CATARASGGYNEQFF. As DNA, the CDR3 is TGTGCCACCGCAAGGGCGAGCGGGGGATACAATGAGCAGTTCTTC. The chain has TRBV24-1 and TRBJ2-1; 8 bases fit TRBD2. Trimming took 9 bases from V and 4 from J; bases not matched to a gene: 10. The CDR3 sequence is 15 residues long. Germline V gene lookup returns CDR1 KGHDR and CDR2 SFDVKD.

This chain uses TRBV27 with TRBJ2-2, with 8 bases aligning to TRBD1. CDR1 and CDR2 from the germline V gene are MNHEY and SMNVEV (reference sequence). V was clipped by 6 bases and J by 4 bases; unmatched bases: 4. The CDR3 loop spans 14 amino acids. In DNA, the CDR3 is TGTGCCAGCAGGAACAGGGGGAGCACCGGGGAGCTGTTTTTT. Its protein is CASRNRGSTGELFF.

The chain combines TRBV1 with TRBJ2-5; TRBD1, the table's D call, lacks a check against the DNA. TRBV1 is a pseudogene. CDR3 size: 21 residues. The CDR3 nucleotides read TGCACCAGCAGCCAAGATCGGGCCAGTCAAAGGGGCGCTCGGAGTAAAGAGACCCAGTACTTC. Amino acid sequence: CTSSQDRASQRGARSKETQYF.

This rearrangement joins TRBV5-6 to TRBJ1-1; D is ambiguous. Germline values: CDR1 SGHDT, CDR2 YYEEEE. The CDR3 has 13 amino acids. Trimming pared 0 bases from V and 3 bases from J, leaving 6 bases between. In DNA, the CDR3 is TGTGCCAGCAGCTTGGGTCTCCACACTGAAGCTTTCTTT. Translating gives CASSLGLHTEAFF. Filled out from reference TRBV5-6 and TRBJ1-1, the complete variable domain reads DAGVTQSPTHLIKTRGQQVTLRCSPKSGHDTVSWYQQALGQGPQFIFQYYEEEERQRGNFPDRFSGHQFPNYSSELNVNALLLGDSALYLCASSLGLHTEAFFGQGTRLTVV.

The CDR3 DNA reads TGTGCCAGCAGCTTCGACAGCATTAGTTACTATGGCTACACCTTC. The encoded protein is CASSFDSISYYGYTF. V usage is TRBV5-6 and J usage is TRBJ1-2, with a tentative D call TRBD1 (5 bases). V gave up 2 bases and J gave up 3 bases, with 14 bases separating them. This CDR3 has 15 residues. CDR1 and CDR2 from the germline V gene are SGHDT and YYEEEE.

This chain uses TRBV7-2 with TRBJ2-3, with 12 bases identical to TRBD2. Germline CDR1 reads SGHTA; CDR2 reads FQGNSA. CDR3 size: 18 residues. V dropped 5 bases and J dropped 0; count of bases not matched to a gene: 9. The DNA of the CDR3 is TGTGCCAGCAGCCTCCCCCTGACTAGCGGGAGTAGCACAGATACGCAGTATTTT. It translates to CASSLPLTSGSSTDTQYF.

This clone has a handful of counts. The chain carries TRBV4-2 and TRBJ1-5; D is perhaps TRBD1 (5 bases). CDR1 is LGHNA and CDR2 is YNFKEQ in the germline V gene. V shed 0 bases and J shed 4 bases, with 10 bases lying between them. This CDR3 is 15 amino acids long. CDR3 protein: CASSQDISGNQPQHF. The CDR3 coding sequence is TGTGCCAGCAGCCAAGATATATCAGGGAATCAGCCCCAGCATTTT.

J is TRBJ2-7 and V is TRBV7-9; 8 nucleotides agree with TRBD2. The length of the CDR3 is 14 residues. Germline values: CDR1 SEHNR, CDR2 FQNEAQ (reference sequence). The V and J ends lost 2 bases and 6 bases, in that order; junction bases with no gene match: 6. The CDR3 region is CASSLSRGGREQYF. The CDR3 nucleotides read TGTGCCAGCAGCTTATCCCGGGGGGGCCGCGAGCAGTACTTC.

The J gene is TRBJ2-3, the V gene TRBV4-1; D might be TRBD2 (6 bases). Trimming shortened V by 0 bases and J by 5 bases, and 24 bases separated the two germline ends. This CDR3 is 19 amino acids long. The germline gives CDR1 MGHRA, CDR2 YSYEKL. The DNA of the CDR3 is TGCGCCAGCAGCCAAGAGGAGGGGTGGACTAAAACTACAGGAGATACGCAGTATTTT. It yields the protein CASSQEEGWTKTTGDTQYF.

V and J are TRBV27 and TRBJ2-3; D not certain. The CDR3 runs 14 residues. Trimming removed 9 bases from V and 0 bases from J, with 13 bases in between. CDR1 and CDR2 (germline): MNHEY, SMNVEV (reference sequence). CDR3 amino acids: CASLRQASTDTQYF. Here the CDR3 DNA reads TGTGCCAGTTTACGGCAGGCTAGCACAGATACGCAGTATTTT.

J is TRBJ1-1 and V is TRBV3-1 (or the pseudogene TRBV3-2); D is uncertain. Germline V gives CDR1 LGHDT, CDR2 YNNKEL (reference sequence). Trimming stripped 2 bases from V and 5 bases from J, with 9 bases between. The CDR3 sequence is 13 residues long. CDR3 loop: CASSQNGGTEAFF. CDR3 bases: TGTGCCAGCAGCCAAAATGGCGGGACTGAAGCTTTCTTT.

This chain connects TRBV7-2 to TRBJ2-5, with TRBD2 matching 9 bases. CDR1 and CDR2 from the germline V gene are SGHTA and FQGNSA. Trimming at V came to 2 bases and at J to 1 base, leaving 5 bases not matched to a gene. The CDR3 is made up of 16 amino acids. CDR3 DNA: TGTGCCAGCAGCTTATGGGGCGGGGGGGCCCAAGAGACCCAGTACTTC. Protein: CASSLWGGGAQETQYF. Based on the CDR3 plus reference TRBV7-2 and TRBJ2-5, the full variable domain is GAGVSQSPSNKVTEKGKDVELRCDPISGHTALYWYRQSLGQGLEFLIYFQGNSAPDKSGLPSDRFSAERTGGSVSTLTIQRTQQEDSAVYLCASSLWGGGAQETQYFGPGTRLLVL.

The chain couples TRBV14 to TRBJ1-1; D is undetermined. Trimming removed 4 bases from V and 2 bases from J, with 14 bases in between. Germline V gene sequence: CDR1 SGHDN, CDR2 FVKESK. CDR3 size: 15 residues. This CDR3 is CASSPRVGGNTEAFF. CDR3 DNA: TGTGCCAGCAGCCCAAGAGTAGGAGGAAACACTGAAGCTTTCTTT. The full variable domain, with the rest looked up from reference TRBV14 and TRBJ1-1, is EAGVTQFPSHSVIEKGQTVTLRCDPISGHDNLYWYRRVMGKEIKFLLHFVKESKQDESGMPNNRFLAERTGGTYSTLKVQPAELEDSGVYFCASSPRVGGNTEAFFGQGTRLTVV.